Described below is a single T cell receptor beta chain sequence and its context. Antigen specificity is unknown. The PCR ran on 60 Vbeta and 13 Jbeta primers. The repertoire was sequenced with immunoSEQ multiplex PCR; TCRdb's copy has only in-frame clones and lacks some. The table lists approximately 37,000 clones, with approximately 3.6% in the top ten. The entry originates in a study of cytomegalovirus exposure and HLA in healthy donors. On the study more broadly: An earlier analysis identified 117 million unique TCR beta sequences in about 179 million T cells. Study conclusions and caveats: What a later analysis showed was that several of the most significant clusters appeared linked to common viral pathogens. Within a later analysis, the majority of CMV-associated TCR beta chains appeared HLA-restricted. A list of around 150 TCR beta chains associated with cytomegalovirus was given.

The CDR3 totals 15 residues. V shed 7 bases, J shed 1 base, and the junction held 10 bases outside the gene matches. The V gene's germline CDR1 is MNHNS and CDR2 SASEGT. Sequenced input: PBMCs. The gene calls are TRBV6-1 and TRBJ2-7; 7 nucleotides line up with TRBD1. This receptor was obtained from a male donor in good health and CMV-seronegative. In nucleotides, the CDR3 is TGTGCCAGCATGGCCCGACAGGGCGGGTCCTACGAGCAGTACTTC. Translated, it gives CASMARQGGSYEQYF.